The 13 T cell receptor beta chains presented below share a single source sample, sequenced in a study of cytomegalovirus exposure and HLA in healthy donors. Primers for the PCR totalled 60 Vbeta and 13 Jbeta. Repertoires were generated with immunoSEQ multiplex PCR, while TCRdb's copy carries only in-frame clones and drops some. The sample yields under 150,000 clones, around 87% seen once. The specimen sequenced was PBMCs. These receptors came from a woman aged 25 to 45 in good health and CMV-seronegative.

V gene TRBV6-5 combines with J gene TRBJ1-2; 9 nucleotides match TRBD1. The CDR3 spans 13 residues. Germline CDR1 and CDR2: MNHEY and SVGAGI. Germline trimming cut 11 bases from V and 0 bases from J; bases unmatched to any gene: 4. The CDR3 spells CAGRQGANYGYTF. The DNA of the CDR3 is TGTGCCGGTAGACAGGGGGCTAACTATGGCTACACCTTC.

V usage is TRBV10-3 and J usage is TRBJ1-2, with a weak D call TRBD1 (6 bases). The ends were cut back, 2 bases at V and 5 bases at J, with 18 bases in the middle. The CDR3 extends over 16 amino acids. Germline V gives CDR1 ENHRY, CDR2 SYGVKD. The CDR3: CAISEGGGTLKYGYTF. The CDR3 coding sequence is TGTGCCATCAGTGAGGGGGGCGGAACCCTGAAGTATGGCTACACCTTC.

The chain employs TRBV2 and TRBJ2-1, with D possibly matching TRBD2 (5 bases). V was pared by 7 bases and J by 3 bases, with 10 bases between. The CDR3 has 13 residues. Germline assignment: CDR1 SNHLY and CDR2 FYNNEI. CDR3 sequence reads: CASTAGDYNEQFF. CDR3 sequence (DNA): TGTGCCAGCACCGCGGGCGACTACAATGAGCAGTTCTTC.

The CDR3 loop reads CASSVGLAGHNPRNEQFF. The CDR3 coding sequence is TGTGCCAGCAGCGTCGGACTAGCGGGACATAACCCCCGAAATGAGCAGTTCTTC. The chain recombines TRBV9 with TRBJ2-1, with 12 nucleotides matching TRBD2. Unmatched junction bases numbered 13, after V lost 2 bases and J lost 7 bases. The CDR3 runs 18 residues. Looked up from germline, CDR1 is SGDLS and CDR2 is YYNGEE.

The gene calls are TRBV4-1 and TRBJ1-1, with 7 nucleotides matching TRBD1. Germline CDR1 and CDR2: MGHRA and YSYEKL. The CDR3 has 15 residues. V trimming: 3 bases; J trimming: 2 bases; junction bases outside the gene matches: 6. The CDR3 is CASSHRTGLNTEAFF. As DNA, the CDR3 is TGCGCCAGCAGCCATCGGACAGGATTAAACACTGAAGCTTTCTTT.

The chain has TRBV27 and TRBJ2-7; D not certain. The V gene's germline CDR1 is MNHEY and CDR2 SMNVEV (reference sequence). Trimming took off 6 bases at V and 0 bases at J, with 9 bases between the two ends. This CDR3 region has 13 residues. The CDR3 loop reads CASSVLSSYEQYF. CDR3 sequence (DNA): TGTGCCAGCAGCGTACTGAGCTCCTACGAGCAGTACTTC.

The chain is built from TRBV11-2 and TRBJ2-1; no reliable D call. The CDR3 has 15 residues. Trimming stripped 4 bases from V and 0 bases from J, with 10 bases between. Per the germline V gene, CDR1 is SGHAT and CDR2 is FQNNGV. CDR3 loop: CASSSLRSSYNEQFF. In DNA form, the CDR3 reads TGTGCCAGCAGCTCGCTCAGAAGCTCCTACAATGAGCAGTTCTTC.

The J gene is TRBJ1-1, the V gene TRBV9; tentative D call: TRBD1 (5 bases). The CDR3 is 15 residues long. Per the germline V gene, CDR1 is SGDLS and CDR2 is YYNGEE. Deletions cut 0 bases from V and 1 base from J, with 10 bases between. CDR3 region: CASSVDGGRNTEAFF. CDR3 DNA sequence: TGTGCCAGCAGCGTAGACGGGGGGAGGAACACTGAAGCTTTCTTT.

The rearrangement uses TRBV30 and TRBJ1-1; D gene unclear. Trimming left V 0 bases short and J 5 bases short, with 10 bases between. CDR3 length: 13 residues. The germline V gene has CDR1 GTSNPN and CDR2 SVGIG (reference sequence). This CDR3 reads CAWSVPPGTEAFF. As DNA, the CDR3 is TGTGCCTGGAGTGTACCCCCGGGGACTGAAGCTTTCTTT.

The chain joins TRBV21-1 to TRBJ2-1; the D segment call TRBD2 is taken from the table without a DNA check. TRBV21-1 is marked as a pseudogene. This CDR3 is 18 amino acids long. DNA of the CDR3: TGTGCCAGCACCAAAAGGACGGCGGGAGGGCCTTTCCACAATGAGCAGTTCTTC. Its protein product is CASTKRTAGGPFHNEQFF.

This chain joins TRBV5-1 and TRBJ1-2; tentative D call: TRBD1 (6 bases). V lost 6 bases to trimming and J lost 4 bases, with 22 bases between them. CDR1 is SGHRS, CDR2 YFSETQ, per germline. The CDR3 runs to 16 residues. In nucleotides, the CDR3 is TGCGCCAGCAAGCCAAGGGGACACCTTCTTGGCTATGGCTACACCTTC. Translated: CASKPRGHLLGYGYTF.

The chain links TRBV9 to TRBJ1-1, with 9 nucleotides matching TRBD1. The germline V gene has CDR1 SGDLS and CDR2 YYNGEE. The V segment lost 3 bases and the J segment 4 bases; nucleotides outside the gene matches: 13. There are 17 residues in the CDR3. The CDR3 DNA reads TGTGCCAGCAGCGGCCCGGGACAGGGAGTTTTTGGCACTGAAGCTTTCTTT. Residues: CASSGPGQGVFGTEAFF.

The chain employs TRBV4-1 and TRBJ2-3; perhaps TRBD1 as D (6 bases). The germline gives CDR1 MGHRA, CDR2 YSYEKL. Trimming pared 1 base from V and 4 bases from J, leaving 15 bases between. This CDR3 has 16 residues. The CDR3 DNA reads as TGCGCCAGCAGCCAAGTTAGGGGGAGTCAGGCAGATACGCAGTATTTT. This encodes CASSQVRGSQADTQYF.